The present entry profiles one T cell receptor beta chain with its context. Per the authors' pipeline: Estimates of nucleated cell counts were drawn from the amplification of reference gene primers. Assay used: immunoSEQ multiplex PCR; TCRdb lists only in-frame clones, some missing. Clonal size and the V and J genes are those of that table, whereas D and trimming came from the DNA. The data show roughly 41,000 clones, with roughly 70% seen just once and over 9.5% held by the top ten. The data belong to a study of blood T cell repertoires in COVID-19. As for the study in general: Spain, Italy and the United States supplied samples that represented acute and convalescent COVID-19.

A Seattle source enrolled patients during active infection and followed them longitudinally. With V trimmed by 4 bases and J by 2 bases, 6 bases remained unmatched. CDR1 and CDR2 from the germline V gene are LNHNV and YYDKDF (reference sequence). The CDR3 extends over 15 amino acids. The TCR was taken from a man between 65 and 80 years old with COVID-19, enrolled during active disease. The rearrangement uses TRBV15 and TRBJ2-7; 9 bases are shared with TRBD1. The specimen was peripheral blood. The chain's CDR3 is CATSKDRGTAYEQYF. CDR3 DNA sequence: TGTGCCACCAGCAAAGACAGGGGGACAGCCTACGAGCAGTACTTC.